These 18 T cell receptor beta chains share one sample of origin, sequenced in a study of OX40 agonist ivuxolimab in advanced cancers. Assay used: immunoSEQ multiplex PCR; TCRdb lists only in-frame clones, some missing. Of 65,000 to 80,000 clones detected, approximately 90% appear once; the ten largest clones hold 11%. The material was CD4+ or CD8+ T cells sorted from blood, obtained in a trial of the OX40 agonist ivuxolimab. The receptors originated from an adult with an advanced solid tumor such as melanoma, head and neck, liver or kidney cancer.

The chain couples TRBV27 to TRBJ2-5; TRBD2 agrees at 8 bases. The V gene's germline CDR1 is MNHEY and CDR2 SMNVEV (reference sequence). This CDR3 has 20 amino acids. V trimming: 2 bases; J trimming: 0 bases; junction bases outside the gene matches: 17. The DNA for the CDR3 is TGTGCCAGCAGTTTAATCCCAGCGGGGGCCGAAGAAAAGTACCAAGAGACCCAGTACTTC. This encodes CASSLIPAGAEEKYQETQYF.

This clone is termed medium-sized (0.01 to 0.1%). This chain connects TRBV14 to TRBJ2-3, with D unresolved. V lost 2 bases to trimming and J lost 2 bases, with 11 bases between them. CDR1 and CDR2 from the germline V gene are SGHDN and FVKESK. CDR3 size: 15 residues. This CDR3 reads CASSQNDGVTDTQYF. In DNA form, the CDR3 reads TGTGCCAGCAGCCAAAATGACGGTGTCACAGATACGCAGTATTTT.

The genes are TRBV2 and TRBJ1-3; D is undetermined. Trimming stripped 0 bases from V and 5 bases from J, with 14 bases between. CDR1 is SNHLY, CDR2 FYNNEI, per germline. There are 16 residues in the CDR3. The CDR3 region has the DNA TGTGCCAGCAGTGAAGCCCCAAGAGCGGCGAGAAACACCATATATTTT. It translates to CASSEAPRAARNTIYF.

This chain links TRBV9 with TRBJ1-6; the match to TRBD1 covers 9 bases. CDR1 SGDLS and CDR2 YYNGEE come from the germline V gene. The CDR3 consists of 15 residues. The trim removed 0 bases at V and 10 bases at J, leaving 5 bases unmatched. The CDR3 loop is CASSVEQGAGSPLHF. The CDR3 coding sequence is TGTGCCAGCAGCGTAGAACAGGGGGCTGGATCACCCCTCCACTTT.

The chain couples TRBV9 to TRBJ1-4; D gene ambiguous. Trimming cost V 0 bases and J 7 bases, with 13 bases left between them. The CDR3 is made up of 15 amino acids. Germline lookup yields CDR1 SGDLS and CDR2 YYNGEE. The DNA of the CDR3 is TGTGCCAGCAGCGTAGGAGGAGGAGACGGTGAAAAACTGTTTTTT. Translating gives CASSVGGGDGEKLFF.

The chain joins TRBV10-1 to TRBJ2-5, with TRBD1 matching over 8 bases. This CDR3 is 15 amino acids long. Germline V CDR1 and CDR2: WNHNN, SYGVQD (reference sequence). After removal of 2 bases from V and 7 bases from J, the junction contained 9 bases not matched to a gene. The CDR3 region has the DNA TGCGCCAGCAGTGAGCCGGGACAGGAAATCGGGACCCAGTACTTC. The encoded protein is CASSEPGQEIGTQYF.

CDR3 in DNA: TGTGCCAGCAGCTTGGACAGGGGGAATGAGCAGTTCTTC. It translates to CASSLDRGNEQFF. The chain recombines TRBV5-4 with TRBJ2-1; 8 bases fit TRBD1. This CDR3 contains 13 residues. V shed 0 bases, J shed 7 bases, and the junction held 0 bases outside the gene matches. Germline V gene data show CDR1 as SGHNT and CDR2 as YYREEE (reference sequence).

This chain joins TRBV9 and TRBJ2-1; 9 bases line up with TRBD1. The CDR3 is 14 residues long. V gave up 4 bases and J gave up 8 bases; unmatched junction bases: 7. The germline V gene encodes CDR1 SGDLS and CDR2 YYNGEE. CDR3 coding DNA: TGTGCCAGCAGCACCCGGGACAGGGTCGATGAGCAGTTCTTC. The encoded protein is CASSTRDRVDEQFF.

CDR3 loop: CASSVFGSSYEQYF. CDR3 bases: TGTGCCAGCAGCGTGTTCGGGAGCTCCTACGAGCAGTACTTC. The chain couples TRBV9 to TRBJ2-7; D is possibly TRBD2 (6 bases). CDR3 length equals 14 residues. Per germline, CDR1 SGDLS and CDR2 YYNGEE. Between the trimmed V and J ends, which lost 2 bases and 0 bases, there was a span of 9 bases.

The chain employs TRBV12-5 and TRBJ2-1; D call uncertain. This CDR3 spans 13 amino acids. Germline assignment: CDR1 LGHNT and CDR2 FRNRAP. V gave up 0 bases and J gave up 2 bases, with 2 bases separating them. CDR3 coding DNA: TGTGCTAGTGGTTTGGTAACCTACAATGAGCAGTTCTTC. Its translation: CASGLVTYNEQFF.

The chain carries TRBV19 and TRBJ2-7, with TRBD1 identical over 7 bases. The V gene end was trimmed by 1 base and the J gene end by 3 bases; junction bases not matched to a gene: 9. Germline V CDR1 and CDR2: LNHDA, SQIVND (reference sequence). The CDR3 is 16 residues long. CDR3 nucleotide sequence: TGTGCCAGTAGTATAGGCCCGACAGGGTCTGGCTACGAGCAGTACTTC. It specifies CASSIGPTGSGYEQYF.

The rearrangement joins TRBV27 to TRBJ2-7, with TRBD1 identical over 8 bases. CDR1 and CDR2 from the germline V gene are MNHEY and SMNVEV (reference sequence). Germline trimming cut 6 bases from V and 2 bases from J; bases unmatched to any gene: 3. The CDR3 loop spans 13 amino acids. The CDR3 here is CASRGQAPYEQYF. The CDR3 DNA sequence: TGTGCCAGCAGGGGACAGGCTCCCTACGAGCAGTACTTC.

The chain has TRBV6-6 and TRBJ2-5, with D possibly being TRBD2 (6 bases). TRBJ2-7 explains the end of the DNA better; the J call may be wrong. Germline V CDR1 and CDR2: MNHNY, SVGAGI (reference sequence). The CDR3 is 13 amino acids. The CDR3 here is CASMEGGSYEQYF. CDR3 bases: TGTGCCAGCATGGAGGGTGGCTCCTACGAGCAGTACTTC.

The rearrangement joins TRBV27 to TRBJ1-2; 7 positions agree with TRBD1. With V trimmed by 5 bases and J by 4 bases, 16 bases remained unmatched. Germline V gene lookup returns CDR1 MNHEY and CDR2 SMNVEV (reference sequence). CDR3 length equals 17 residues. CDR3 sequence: CASSPSTGDRVSYGYTF. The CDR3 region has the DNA TGTGCCAGCAGTCCCTCTACCGGAGACAGGGTCTCCTATGGCTACACCTTC.

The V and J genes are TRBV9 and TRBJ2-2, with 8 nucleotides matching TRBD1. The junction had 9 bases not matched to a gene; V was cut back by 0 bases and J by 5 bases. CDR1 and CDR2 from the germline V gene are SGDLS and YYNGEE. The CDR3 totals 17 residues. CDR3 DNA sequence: TGTGCCAGCAGCGTAGAGAGGACAGGGAGAAAAACCGGGGAGCTGTTTTTT. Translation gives CASSVERTGRKTGELFF.

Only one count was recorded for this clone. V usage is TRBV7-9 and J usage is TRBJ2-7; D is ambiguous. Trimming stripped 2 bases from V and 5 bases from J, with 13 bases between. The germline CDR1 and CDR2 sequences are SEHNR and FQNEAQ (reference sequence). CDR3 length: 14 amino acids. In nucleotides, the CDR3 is TGTGCCAGCAGCTTATCTAACAGTCCGAACGAGCAGTACTTC. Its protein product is CASSLSNSPNEQYF.

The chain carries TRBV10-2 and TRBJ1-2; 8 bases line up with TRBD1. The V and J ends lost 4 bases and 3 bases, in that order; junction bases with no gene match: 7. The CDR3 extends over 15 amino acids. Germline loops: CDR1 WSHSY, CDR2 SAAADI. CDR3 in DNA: TGCGCCAGCAGTGCCCCGGACAGGGCTGACTATGGCTACACCTTC. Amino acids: CASSAPDRADYGYTF.

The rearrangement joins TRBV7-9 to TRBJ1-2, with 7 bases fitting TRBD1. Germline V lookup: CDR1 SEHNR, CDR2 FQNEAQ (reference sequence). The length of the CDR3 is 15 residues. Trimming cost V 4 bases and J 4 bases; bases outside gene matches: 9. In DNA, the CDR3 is TGTGCCAGCAGCTCCCTGACAGGGAAGGCCTATGGCTACACCTTC. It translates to CASSSLTGKAYGYTF.